What follows is one T cell receptor beta chain and its context. These data are taken from a study of blood T cell repertoires in COVID-19. Study in general: Donors in the United States, Italy and Spain gave samples during acute or convalescent COVID-19.

Participant-reported clinical history was the basis for cohort assignment. CDR3 size: 12 residues. Using immunoSEQ multiplex PCR, the repertoire was profiled, and TCRdb retains in-frame clones only, with some absent. Of approximately 300,000 clones listed, over 90% are singletons. This clonotype originated in a woman in her twenties or thirties who had been exposed to COVID-19. The sequenced sample consisted of PBMCs or T cells enriched from blood (not recorded which). The chain links TRBV23-1 to TRBJ1-1; maybe TRBD1 (6 bases). TRBV23-1 is an ORF for which the function is uncertain. The chain's CDR3 is CDPQGKNTEAFF. The CDR3 coding sequence is TGCGATCCGCAGGGGAAGAACACTGAAGCTTTCTTT.